A selection of T cell receptor beta chains follows, all from one sample in a study of cytomegalovirus exposure and HLA in healthy donors. TCRdb's table, derived via immunoSEQ multiplex PCR, lists solely in-frame clones and lacks some. The sample contains approximately 100,000 clones, about four fifths of which appear only once. Material for sequencing was PBMCs. The source is a woman aged 40 to 49 in good health and CMV-seronegative. The CDR3 runs from the conserved cysteine through the conserved F or W.

TRBV21-1,TRBJ2-7,CASIIFPRDRVVGGAGYEQYF
TRBV19,TRBJ1-4,CASSKARGTGNEKLFF
TRBV7-9,TRBJ1-1,CSSSFPGQGTEAFF
TRBV10-3,TRBJ2-2,CASAAGGDGIGELFF
TRBV6-1,TRBJ2-3,CASSDEAGGPDTQYF
TRBV11-1,TRBJ1-3,CASSLTGSGNTIYF
TRBV7-9,TRBJ2-3,CASSQDRVSDTQYF
TRBV29-1,TRBJ1-2,CSVDRETGGYGYTF
TRBV11-2,TRBJ2-7,CASSSQQLYEQYF
TRBV7-9,TRBJ2-5,CASSSDRHQETQYF
TRBV9,TRBJ2-1,CASSVEWEIYNEQFF
TRBV27,TRBJ1-1,CASSPSMNTEAFF
TRBV7-9,TRBJ2-1,CASSLVSLSSQFF
TRBV15,TRBJ2-5,CATSRTTRVAGETQYF